The clone carrying this TCR beta chain was found once. The data originate from a study of blood T cell repertoires in COVID-19. Assay: immunoSEQ multiplex PCR; the TCRdb copy retains only in-frame clones and omits some. The sample has fewer than 350,000 clones, approximately 86% seen once. Germline V CDR1 and CDR2: SGHTA, FQGTGA. The V gene end was trimmed by 2 bases and the J gene end by 7 bases; junction bases not matched to a gene: 4. The CDR3 is 15 residues long. This chain joins TRBV7-3 and TRBJ2-1, with 11 nucleotides matching TRBD2. Sequenced: PBMCs or T cells enriched from blood (not recorded which). The clonotype was recovered from a woman in her twenties or thirties who had recovered from COVID-19. CDR3 nucleotides: TGTGCCAGCAGCTTAGGCCTAGCGGGGGGAAATGAGCAGTTCTTC. Protein sequence: CASSLGLAGGNEQFF. Looking up the rest from reference TRBV7-3 and TRBJ2-1 gives the full variable domain: GAGVSQTPSNKVTEKGKYVELRCDPISGHTALYWYRQSLGQGPEFLIYFQGTGAADDSGLPNDRFFAVRPEGSVSTLKIQRTERGDSAVYLCASSLGLAGGNEQFFGPGTRLTVL.